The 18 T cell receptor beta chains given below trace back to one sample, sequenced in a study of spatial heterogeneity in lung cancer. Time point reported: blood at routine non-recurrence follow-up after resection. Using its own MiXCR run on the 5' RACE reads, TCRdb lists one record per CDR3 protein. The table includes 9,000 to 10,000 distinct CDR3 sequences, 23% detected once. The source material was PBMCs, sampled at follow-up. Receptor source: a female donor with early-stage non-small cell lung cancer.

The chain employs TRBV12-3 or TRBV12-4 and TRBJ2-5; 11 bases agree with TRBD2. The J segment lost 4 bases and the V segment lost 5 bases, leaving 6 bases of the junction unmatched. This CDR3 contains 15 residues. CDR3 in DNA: TGTGCCAGCAGTCCCGTAGCGGGAGGGTCAGAGACCCAGTACTTC. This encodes CASSPVAGGSETQYF.

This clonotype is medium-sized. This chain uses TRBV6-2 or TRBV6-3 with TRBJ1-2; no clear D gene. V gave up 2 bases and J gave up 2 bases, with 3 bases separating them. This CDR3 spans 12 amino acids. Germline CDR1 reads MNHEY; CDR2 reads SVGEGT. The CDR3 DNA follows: TGTGCCAGCAGTTACGGGAACTATGGCTACACCTTC. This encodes CASSYGNYGYTF.

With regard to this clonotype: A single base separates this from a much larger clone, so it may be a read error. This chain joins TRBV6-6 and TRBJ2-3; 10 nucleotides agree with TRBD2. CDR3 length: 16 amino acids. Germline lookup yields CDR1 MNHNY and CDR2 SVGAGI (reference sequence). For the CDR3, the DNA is TGTGCTACTACCCGGTGGGCTAGCGGGAGTTCCAATACGCAGTATTTT. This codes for CATTRWASGSSNTQYF.

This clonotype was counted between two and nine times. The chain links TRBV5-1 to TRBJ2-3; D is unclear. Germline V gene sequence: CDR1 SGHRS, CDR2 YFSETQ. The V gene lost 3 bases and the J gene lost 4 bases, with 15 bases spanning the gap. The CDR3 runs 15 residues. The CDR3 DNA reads TGCGCCAGCAGCTCGTCAAAGAGGTCCGCAGATACGCAGTATTTT. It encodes CASSSSKRSADTQYF. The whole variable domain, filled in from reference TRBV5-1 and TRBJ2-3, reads KAGVTQTPRYLIKTRGQQVTLSCSPISGHRSVSWYQQTPGQGLQFLFEYFSETQRNKGNFPGRFSGRQFSNSRSEMNVSTLELGDSALYLCASSSSKRSADTQYFGPGTRLTVL.

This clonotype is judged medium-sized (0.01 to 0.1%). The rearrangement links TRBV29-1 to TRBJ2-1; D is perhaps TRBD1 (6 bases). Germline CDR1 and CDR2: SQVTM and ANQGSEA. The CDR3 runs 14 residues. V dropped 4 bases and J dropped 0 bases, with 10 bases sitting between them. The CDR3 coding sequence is TGCAGCGTTGGGGGGCCCAGCTCCTACAATGAGCAGTTCTTC. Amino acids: CSVGGPSSYNEQFF.

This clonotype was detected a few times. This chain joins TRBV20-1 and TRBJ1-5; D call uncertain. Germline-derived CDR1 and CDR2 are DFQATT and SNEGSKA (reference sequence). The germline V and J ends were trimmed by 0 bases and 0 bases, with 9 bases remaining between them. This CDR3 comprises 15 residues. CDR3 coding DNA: TGCAGTGCTAGAGATGGCATTATTAGCAATCAGCCCCAGCATTTT. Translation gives CSARDGIISNQPQHF.

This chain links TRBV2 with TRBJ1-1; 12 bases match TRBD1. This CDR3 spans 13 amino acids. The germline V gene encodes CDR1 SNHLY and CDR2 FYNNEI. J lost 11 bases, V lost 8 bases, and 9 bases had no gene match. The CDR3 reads CASGGTGGAAAFF. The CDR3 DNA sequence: TGTGCCAGCGGTGGGACAGGGGGCGCGGCGGCTTTCTTT.

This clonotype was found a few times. CDR3 region: CASSLAHYEQYF. DNA for the CDR3: TGTGCCAGCAGCTTAGCGCACTACGAGCAGTACTTC. This chain connects TRBV7-2 to TRBJ2-7, with unresolved D. V was pared by 0 bases and J by 3 bases, with 3 bases between. CDR3 length equals 12 residues. The germline CDR1 and CDR2 sequences are SGHTA and FQGNSA.

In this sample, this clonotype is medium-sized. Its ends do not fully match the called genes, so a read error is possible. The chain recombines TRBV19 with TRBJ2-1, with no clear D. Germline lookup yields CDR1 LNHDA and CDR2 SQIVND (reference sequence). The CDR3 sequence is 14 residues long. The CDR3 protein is CASNIPAWGNEQFF. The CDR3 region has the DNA TGTGCCAGTAATATACCCGCTTGGGGAAATGAGCAGTTCTTC.

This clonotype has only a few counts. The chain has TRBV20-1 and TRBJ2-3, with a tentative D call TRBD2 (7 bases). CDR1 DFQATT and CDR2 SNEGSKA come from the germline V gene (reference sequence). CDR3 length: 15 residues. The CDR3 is CGGAGPPASTDTQYF. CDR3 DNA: TGCGGGGGGGCCGGGCCCCCTGCTAGCACAGATACGCAGTATTTT.

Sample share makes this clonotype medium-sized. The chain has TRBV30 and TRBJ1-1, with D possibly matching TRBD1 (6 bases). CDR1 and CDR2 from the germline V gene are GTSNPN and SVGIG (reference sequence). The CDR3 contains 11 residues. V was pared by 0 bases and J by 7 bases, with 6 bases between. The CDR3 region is CAWSVGGEAFF. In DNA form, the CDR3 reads TGTGCCTGGAGTGTAGGGGGTGAAGCTTTCTTT.

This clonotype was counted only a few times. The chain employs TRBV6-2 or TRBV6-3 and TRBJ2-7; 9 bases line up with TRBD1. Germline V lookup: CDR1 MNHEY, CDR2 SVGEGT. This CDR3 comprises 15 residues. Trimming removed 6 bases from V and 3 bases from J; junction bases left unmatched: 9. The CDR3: CASSRRPGQGYEQYF. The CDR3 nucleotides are TGTGCCAGCAGCCGACGGCCGGGACAGGGCTACGAGCAGTACTTC.

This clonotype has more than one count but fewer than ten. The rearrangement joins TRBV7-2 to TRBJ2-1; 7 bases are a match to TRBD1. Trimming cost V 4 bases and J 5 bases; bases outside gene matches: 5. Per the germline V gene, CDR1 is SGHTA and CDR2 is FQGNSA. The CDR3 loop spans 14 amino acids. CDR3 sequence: CASSSSRGNNEQFF. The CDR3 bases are TGTGCCAGCAGCTCAAGCAGGGGGAACAATGAGCAGTTCTTC.

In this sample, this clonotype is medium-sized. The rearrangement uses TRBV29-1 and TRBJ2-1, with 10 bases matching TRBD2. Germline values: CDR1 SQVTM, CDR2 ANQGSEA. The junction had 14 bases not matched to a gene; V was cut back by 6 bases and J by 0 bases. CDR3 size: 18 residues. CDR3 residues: CSVAGTSVTRSSYNEQFF. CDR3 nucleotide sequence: TGCAGCGTGGCCGGGACTAGCGTAACCCGGAGCTCCTACAATGAGCAGTTCTTC.

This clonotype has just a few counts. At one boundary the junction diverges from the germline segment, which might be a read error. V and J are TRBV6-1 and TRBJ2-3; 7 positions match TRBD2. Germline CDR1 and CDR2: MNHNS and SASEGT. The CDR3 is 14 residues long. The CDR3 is CAGSVLAGKDTQYF. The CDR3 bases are TGTGCCGGCAGTGTGTTAGCGGGCAAGGATACGCAGTATTTT.

CDR3: CASSFGKQYEQYF. CDR3 sequence (DNA): TGTGCCAGCAGCTTTGGCAAACAATACGAGCAGTACTTC. This chain uses TRBV7-2 with TRBJ2-7; D ambiguous. V was shortened by 3 bases and J by 4 bases, with 10 bases between the two germline ends. CDR1 is SGHTA and CDR2 is FQGNSA in the germline V gene. The CDR3 totals 13 residues.

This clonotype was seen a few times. The chain's CDR3 is CSARVYKREWGNEQFF. CDR3 coding DNA: TGCAGTGCTAGAGTGTACAAGCGGGAGTGGGGAAATGAGCAGTTCTTC. The rearrangement links TRBV20-1 to TRBJ2-1, with 8 bases matching TRBD2. Germline V CDR1 and CDR2: DFQATT, SNEGSKA (reference sequence). V lost 1 base to trimming and J lost 7 bases; unmatched junction nucleotides: 12. CDR3 length equals 16 residues.

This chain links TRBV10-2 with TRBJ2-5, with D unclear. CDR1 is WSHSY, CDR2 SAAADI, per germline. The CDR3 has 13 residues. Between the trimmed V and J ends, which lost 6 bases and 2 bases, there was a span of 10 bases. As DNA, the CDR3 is TGCGCCAGCAGCAACACCAGGCAAGAGACCCAGTACTTC. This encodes CASSNTRQETQYF.